This is a list of T cell receptor beta chains from one sample in a study of T cells after yellow fever vaccination. MiXCR was run by TCRdb on the 5' RACE reads, yielding one entry per CDR3 protein. In the table there are some 110,000 distinct CDR3 sequences, 7.4% of which are singletons. Sequences were derived from CD4+ T cells sorted from PBMCs, sampled 10 to 11 days after the first yellow fever vaccination. The receptors were sampled from a man younger than 35 who received the YFV17D yellow fever vaccine. CDR3s include the opening cysteine and the closing phenylalanine or tryptophan. The D gene is left open where the match is weak. Each size is once, few, many, or a class for an expanded clone.

D gene,V gene,clone size,J gene,CDR3 DNA,CDR3 protein
NA,TRBV12-3/TRBV12-4,many,TRBJ2-3,TGTGCCAGCAGTTTAAATGCTGGGGGAGATACGCAGTATTTT,CASSLNAGGDTQYF
NA,TRBV10-2,many,TRBJ1-6,TGCGCCAGCAGTGGGGATTGGCGTTCACCCCTCCACTTT,CASSGDWRSPLHF
TRBD1,TRBV6-2/TRBV6-3,many,TRBJ2-5,TGTGCCAGCAGTTACTCGACGGGCTCAGGGGGGACCCAGTACTTC,CASSYSTGSGGTQYF
NA,TRBV6-5,many,TRBJ2-2,TGTGCCAGCTGGGCGGACACCGGGGAGCTGTTTTTT,CASWADTGELFF
NA,TRBV10-3,many,TRBJ2-2,TGTGCCATCAGGGCCAGCGCGAACACCGGGGAGCTGTTTTTT,CAIRASANTGELFF
NA,TRBV12-3/TRBV12-4,many,TRBJ2-3,TGTGCCAGCAGTTTACGGTCGGATACGCAGTATTTT,CASSLRSDTQYF
NA,TRBV4-3,many,TRBJ1-1,TGCGCCAGCAGCCAAAACTTCTGGAAGGGTGAAGCTTTCTTT,CASSQNFWKGEAFF
NA,TRBV5-1,many,TRBJ1-4,TGCGCCAGCGGGGCCGCAACTAATGAAAAACTGTTTTTT,CASGAATNEKLFF
NA,TRBV7-6,few,TRBJ1-6,TGTGCTAGCAGCTTAGACGGCCTTCCTGAGCCCCCGGGAAGGTCGCATAATTCACCCCTCCACTTT,CASSLDGLPEPPGRSHNSPLHF
TRBD2,TRBV7-3,many,TRBJ2-5,TGTGCCAGCAGCACCGGGACTAGCGGCGGGACCCAGTACTTC,CASSTGTSGGTQYF
TRBD2,TRBV5-1,many,TRBJ2-3,TGCGCCAGCAGCTTGTGGCGGACTAGTTCGGATACGCAGTATTTT,CASSLWRTSSDTQYF